Listed below are T cell receptor beta chains from one sample, sequenced in a study of T-cell reconstitution after alpha-beta-depleted transplantation in children. TCRdb re-called the PCR reads with MiXCR, one entry per CDR3 protein. The table includes around 960,000 distinct CDR3 sequences, about 30% detected once. The source material was PBMCs, mostly from graft donor cells, sampled 360 days after TCRalphabeta/CD19-depleted stem cell transplant. These receptors all stem from a boy under two years old who had a stem cell transplant for SCID, so the T cells may come from the graft donor. CDR3s include the opening cysteine and the closing phenylalanine or tryptophan. The order of the fields is V gene, J gene, clone size, D gene, CDR3 protein, CDR3 DNA. D genes are given only for firm matches. Expanded clones are given a class, and other clones once, few, many or no size at all.

TRBV28	TRBJ2-5	-	-	CASSPTGLQGTQYF	TGTGCCAGCAGTCCCACGGGGCTTCAAGGGACCCAGTACTTC
TRBV21-1	TRBJ1-1	few	-	CASSKGILTRGQVNTEAFF	TGTGCCAGCAGCAAAGGCATCTTGACGAGGGGACAGGTAAACACTGAAGCTTTCTTT
TRBV29-1	TRBJ2-7	few	TRBD1	CSDRQPGQGYEQYF	TGCAGCGACCGCCAACCGGGACAGGGCTACGAGCAGTACTTC
TRBV29-1	TRBJ1-1	few	TRBD1	CSVTVQGAITEAFF	TGCAGCGTGACCGTTCAGGGGGCAATCACTGAAGCTTTCTTT
TRBV5-5	TRBJ2-1	-	-	CASSPSSHNEQFF	TGTGCCAGCAGCCCGAGTTCCCACAATGAGCAGTTCTTC
TRBV7-2	TRBJ2-5	few	-	CASSPWRAPPQETQYF	TGTGCCAGCAGCCCATGGAGGGCTCCCCCACAAGAGACCCAGTACTTC
TRBV6-1	TRBJ2-5	-	-	CASSAPFYRDPLGQETQYF	TGTGCCAGCAGTGCCCCATTCTACCGGGACCCCCTTGGACAAGAGACCCAGTACTTC
TRBV6-5	TRBJ2-1	few	TRBD1	CASSYQGVHPYNEQFF	TGTGCCAGCAGTTACCAGGGGGTACATCCCTACAATGAGCAGTTCTTC
TRBV29-1	TRBJ2-1	few	-	CSVGAHSADEQFF	TGCAGCGTTGGGGCACACAGTGCGGATGAGCAGTTCTTC
TRBV6-2/TRBV6-3	TRBJ2-1	few	-	CASSYSRLNEQFF	TGTGCCAGCAGTTACTCAAGGTTGAATGAGCAGTTCTTC
TRBV28	TRBJ2-1	-	TRBD1	CASSLPGGAYEQFF	TGTGCCAGCAGTTTGCCAGGGGGCGCCTATGAGCAGTTCTTC
TRBV5-1	TRBJ2-5	-	TRBD2	CASSLSLAGATQETQYF	TGCGCCAGCAGCTTGAGCCTAGCGGGGGCCACACAAGAGACCCAGTACTTC
TRBV5-1	TRBJ2-5	-	-	CASSFHWDTQETQYF	TGCGCCAGCAGCTTTCACTGGGACACCCAAGAGACCCAGTACTTC
TRBV12-3/TRBV12-4	TRBJ2-1	-	TRBD2	CASGKLGLAGGQNFNEQFF	TGTGCCAGTGGTAAACTGGGACTAGCGGGGGGGCAGAACTTCAATGAGCAGTTCTTC
TRBV7-8	TRBJ1-2	few	-	CASSSKGTQGAYGYTF	TGTGCCAGCAGCTCTAAAGGGACACAAGGCGCCTATGGCTACACCTTC
TRBV9	TRBJ1-5	few	-	CASSPWTTGQPQHF	TGTGCCAGCAGCCCTTGGACGACGGGTCAGCCCCAGCATTTT
TRBV15	TRBJ1-5	-	-	CATSTRAYGTQHF	TGTGCCACCAGCACAAGGGCCTACGGCACCCAGCATTTT
TRBV16	TRBJ1-2	few	-	CASNPQGRGGYTF	TGTGCCAGCAATCCCCAGGGGCGAGGTGGCTACACCTTC
TRBV29-1	TRBJ1-1	few	TRBD1	CSVEWGTGGIEAFF	TGCAGCGTTGAATGGGGGACAGGGGGTATTGAAGCTTTCTTT
TRBV13	TRBJ2-5	-	-	CASSLVGFGLQETQYF	TGTGCCAGCAGCTTGGTCGGCTTTGGCCTCCAAGAGACCCAGTACTTC
TRBV4-2	TRBJ2-7	-	-	CASSQGGDVEQYF	TGTGCCAGCAGCCAAGGAGGGGATGTCGAGCAGTACTTC
TRBV12-3/TRBV12-4	TRBJ2-5	-	-	CASAGYQETQYF	TGTGCCAGCGCCGGGTACCAAGAGACCCAGTACTTC
TRBV5-1	TRBJ2-7	few	TRBD2	CASSLERGGTYEQYF	TGCGCCAGCAGCTTGGAACGGGGGGGGACCTACGAGCAGTACTTC
TRBV29-1	TRBJ1-2	few	-	CSARVSANYGYTF	TGCAGCGCCCGGGTCTCAGCTAACTATGGCTACACCTTC
TRBV27	TRBJ2-3	-	-	CASSFPSSGTQYF	TGTGCCAGCAGTTTCCCCTCTTCCGGTACGCAGTATTTT
TRBV13	TRBJ2-7	-	-	CASSLVSDREGHEQYF	TGTGCCAGCAGCTTAGTCTCGGACAGGGAGGGGCACGAGCAGTACTTC
TRBV12-3/TRBV12-4	TRBJ1-2	-	-	CASSPTGFFPLLGGYTF	TGTGCCAGCAGTCCAACAGGGTTTTTCCCCCTCCTGGGTGGCTACACCTTC
TRBV7-9	TRBJ1-2	-	TRBD1	CASSLLPGGGYGYTF	TGTGCCAGCAGCTTACTACCAGGGGGCGGCTATGGCTACACCTTC
TRBV5-5	TRBJ2-5	-	-	CASSSLSGQETQYF	TGTGCCAGCAGCTCACTTAGCGGTCAAGAGACCCAGTACTTC
TRBV6-4	TRBJ1-3	-	-	CASSDSGDLVVAGNTIYF	TGTGCCAGCAGTGACTCCGGGGACTTGGTGGTGGCTGGAAACACCATATATTTT
TRBV4-2	TRBJ2-3	few	TRBD2	CASSSRTSSERDTQYF	TGTGCCAGCAGCTCCCGGACTAGCAGCGAGCGGGATACGCAGTATTTT
TRBV7-9	TRBJ2-5	-	TRBD2	CASSREGGIQETQYF	TGTGCCAGCAGTCGGGAGGGCGGAATTCAAGAGACCCAGTACTTC
TRBV12-3/TRBV12-4	TRBJ2-5	-	-	CASSPDYSPPQETQYF	TGTGCCAGCAGCCCTGACTACAGCCCACCACAAGAGACCCAGTACTTC
TRBV6-2/TRBV6-3	TRBJ2-2	-	TRBD2	CASRGTSGGELFF	TGTGCCAGCAGAGGGACTAGCGGAGGGGAGCTGTTTTTT
TRBV10-3	TRBJ2-7	-	TRBD1	CAIRGTGTGSYEQYF	TGTGCCATCAGAGGCACCGGGACAGGGAGCTACGAGCAGTACTTC
TRBV20-1	TRBJ2-5	once	TRBD2	CSGSGGLQETQYF	TGCAGTGGAAGCGGGGGGCTCCAAGAGACCCAGTACTTC
TRBV10-3	TRBJ2-5	few	-	CAIRERETQYF	TGTGCCATCAGAGAGCGGGAGACCCAGTACTTC
TRBV3-1	TRBJ2-5	-	TRBD2	CASRARGVAGQETQYF	TGTGCCAGCAGGGCGAGAGGGGTAGCGGGGCAGGAGACCCAGTACTTC
TRBV2	TRBJ1-5	-	-	CASSVSAGQPQHF	TGTGCCAGCAGTGTCTCAGCGGGTCAGCCCCAGCATTTT
TRBV7-9	TRBJ1-2	few	-	CASSPRSGVNYGYTF	TGTGCCAGCAGCCCCCGAAGTGGAGTTAACTATGGCTACACCTTC
TRBV5-6	TRBJ2-7	few	-	CASNQGGEFYEQYF	TGTGCCAGCAACCAGGGGGGCGAGTTCTACGAGCAGTACTTC
TRBV18	TRBJ2-3	-	TRBD2	CASSPLRGEADTQYF	TGTGCCAGCTCACCGCTGCGGGGGGAGGCAGATACGCAGTATTTT
TRBV20-1	TRBJ2-3	-	-	CSARVKPPTDTQYF	TGCAGTGCTAGAGTGAAACCCCCGACAGATACGCAGTATTTT
TRBV7-9	TRBJ2-7	-	TRBD1	CASSSPGPTGRLYEQYF	TGTGCCAGCAGCTCCCCGGGGCCGACAGGGAGATTGTACGAGCAGTACTTC
TRBV7-2	TRBJ2-1	-	TRBD2	CASSFLILAGGPDEQFF	TGTGCCAGCAGCTTCCTAATTCTAGCGGGGGGGCCGGATGAGCAGTTCTTC
TRBV20-1	TRBJ2-5	-	TRBD1	CSARGYRGQETQYF	TGCAGTGCTAGGGGCTACAGGGGCCAAGAGACCCAGTACTTC
TRBV4-1	TRBJ2-1	-	-	CASSGFGRYNEQFF	TGCGCCAGCAGCGGGTTTGGACGCTACAATGAGCAGTTCTTC
TRBV7-2	TRBJ2-5	-	-	CASSFWALLEETQYF	TGTGCCAGCAGCTTCTGGGCCCTCCTAGAAGAGACCCAGTACTTC
TRBV20-1	TRBJ2-3	-	-	CSATSGPSTDTQYF	TGCAGTGCTACGTCGGGACCCAGCACAGATACGCAGTATTTT